This entry lists 16 T cell receptor beta chains sequenced from one sample in a study of cytomegalovirus exposure and HLA in healthy donors. 60 Vbeta and 13 Jbeta primers were used in PCR. Sequenced by immunoSEQ multiplex PCR; TCRdb stores in-frame clones only, minus some. The table records 81,000 or so clones, less than 65% of them present only once. Sequenced input: PBMCs. The source of these receptors is a woman aged 25 to 39 in good health and CMV-seropositive.

V usage is TRBV5-1 and J usage is TRBJ2-7, with 7 bases that match TRBD1. CDR3 length equals 14 residues. The V segment lost 0 bases and the J segment 3 bases; nucleotides outside the gene matches: 3. CDR1 and CDR2 from the germline V gene are SGHRS and YFSETQ. The CDR3 DNA follows: TGCGCCAGCAGCTTGGGAGGGACAGACTACGAGCAGTACTTC. Protein: CASSLGGTDYEQYF.

The chain joins TRBV6-1 to TRBJ1-2; 7 nucleotides match TRBD1. Germline CDR1 reads MNHNS; CDR2 reads SASEGT. V trimming: 4 bases; J trimming: 4 bases; junction bases outside the gene matches: 9. This CDR3 is built from 15 residues. The DNA of the CDR3 is TGTGCCAGCAGTGCAACCGGGACAGCCCCCTATGGCTACACCTTC. Residues: CASSATGTAPYGYTF.

This clone was found a few times. The chain couples TRBV7-6 to TRBJ1-3; weak D call: TRBD1 (5 bases). The CDR3 runs to 15 residues. The germline V and J ends were trimmed by 5 bases and 0 bases, with 11 bases remaining between them. Germline values: CDR1 SGHVS, CDR2 FNYEAQ. CDR3 sequence (DNA): TGTGCCAGCAGCAACCCAGGGCTCTCTGGAAACACCATATATTTT. Amino acids: CASSNPGLSGNTIYF. Complete variable domain (other parts from reference TRBV7-6 and TRBJ1-3): GAGVSQSPRYKVTKRGQDVALRCDPISGHVSLYWYRQALGQGPEFLTYFNYEAQQDKSGLPNDRFSAERPEGSISTLTIQRTEQRDSAMYRCASSNPGLSGNTIYFGEGSWLTVV.

This clone occurred a few times. The rearrangement joins TRBV7-6 to TRBJ2-3; no firm D call. Deletions cut 5 bases from V and 6 bases from J, with 12 bases between. The germline V gene encodes CDR1 SGHVS and CDR2 FNYEAQ. The length of the CDR3 is 13 residues. CDR3 DNA: TGTGCCAGCAGCCCAACCGGGTGGGATACGCAGTATTTT. Its protein product is CASSPTGWDTQYF.

This sequence joins TRBV6-5 and TRBJ1-2; no definite D call. Germline CDR1 reads MNHEY; CDR2 reads SVGAGI. With 4 bases removed from V and 4 bases from J, the gap between germline ends came to 19 bases. The CDR3 consists of 16 residues. CDR3 region: CASSSTGSNPGYGYTF. For the CDR3, the DNA is TGTGCCAGCAGTTCAACCGGGAGTAATCCCGGCTATGGCTACACCTTC.

The sample holds a few counts of this clone. This chain uses TRBV5-1 with TRBJ2-6; D unclear. Trimming took 3 bases from V and 2 from J, leaving 6 bases between them. The germline V gene encodes CDR1 SGHRS and CDR2 YFSETQ. This CDR3 region has 14 residues. DNA for the CDR3: TGCGCCAGCAGCTCCACAGCTGGGGCCAACGTCCTGACTTTC. Translating it yields CASSSTAGANVLTF.

The V gene is TRBV5-1, the J gene TRBJ2-7; D is possibly TRBD1 (5 bases). Germline loops: CDR1 SGHRS, CDR2 YFSETQ. V was trimmed by 4 bases and J by 3 bases, leaving 14 bases between them. CDR3 length equals 14 residues. The CDR3 DNA reads TGCGCCAGCAGCGCGCCGGACCAGGGCTACGAGCAGTACTTC. Its protein is CASSAPDQGYEQYF.

This clone was seen once. The chain joins TRBV28 to TRBJ2-5; TRBD2 aligns across 14 bases. The CDR3 contains 16 residues. Germline V gene sequence: CDR1 MDHEN, CDR2 SYDVKM. V was pared by 5 bases and J by 4 bases, with 6 bases of the junction left unmatched. CDR3 sequence reads: CASSGGLAGALETQYF. CDR3 coding DNA: TGTGCCAGCAGTGGGGGACTAGCGGGGGCTTTAGAGACCCAGTACTTC.

The chain is built from TRBV5-6 and TRBJ2-7; a weak D match, TRBD1 (6 bases). The V end was cut by 2 bases, the J end by 7 bases, with 16 bases between. The CDR3 is 14 amino acids. Germline assignment: CDR1 SGHDT and CDR2 YYEEEE. The CDR3 is CASSLGGGIREQYF. CDR3 nucleotides: TGTGCCAGCAGCTTAGGGGGTGGTATACGGGAGCAGTACTTC.

The chain carries TRBV7-8 and TRBJ1-1; 10 nucleotides align to TRBD1. CDR3 length: 17 amino acids. Per germline, CDR1 SGHVS and CDR2 FQNEAQ. Germline trimming cut 1 base from V and 4 bases from J; bases unmatched to any gene: 9. Written as DNA, the CDR3 is TGTGCCAGCAGCTTAGATGGGACAGGGGATCGGGTCACTGAAGCTTTCTTT. Its protein product is CASSLDGTGDRVTEAFF.

The chain carries TRBV6-1 and TRBJ2-3, with 9 positions matching TRBD2. The V segment lost 3 bases and the J segment 1 base; nucleotides outside the gene matches: 2. Germline CDR1 MNHNS, CDR2 SASEGT. The CDR3 spans 15 residues. The CDR3 bases are TGTGCCAGCAGTGAGGTAGCGGGGGGCACAGATACGCAGTATTTT. Translating it yields CASSEVAGGTDTQYF.

This clone was seen more than once but under ten times. The identical CDR3 is also encoded by other nucleotide sequences in the sample. CDR3 residues: CASSRTSGGASEQYF. The CDR3 bases are TGTGCCAGCAGCCGAACTAGCGGGGGGGCAAGCGAGCAGTACTTC. The genes are TRBV7-2 and TRBJ2-7, with 13 bases lining up with TRBD2. This CDR3 contains 15 residues. In germline, CDR1 is SGHTA, CDR2 FQGNSA. V was clipped by 5 bases and J by 6 bases; unmatched bases: 7.

V is TRBV27 and J is TRBJ2-5; TRBD2 matches at 9 bases. Germline trimming cut 5 bases from V and 2 bases from J; bases unmatched to any gene: 6. Germline CDR1 and CDR2: MNHEY and SMNVEV (reference sequence). The CDR3 length is 15 residues. CDR3 coding DNA: TGTGCCAGCAGTCGTCAGACTAGCGGACAAGAGACCCAGTACTTC. It specifies CASSRQTSGQETQYF.

The CDR3 sequence: CASSSNGYGYTF. The CDR3 bases are TGTGCCAGCAGCTCTAACGGCTATGGCTACACCTTC. The chain is built from TRBV13 and TRBJ1-2, with unresolved D. Trimming shortened V by 4 bases and J by 4 bases, and 7 bases separated the two germline ends. The CDR3 sequence is 12 residues long. From germline, CDR1 is PRHDT and CDR2 FYEKMQ (reference sequence).

This sequence joins TRBV2 and TRBJ1-3, with TRBD1 matching over 7 bases. CDR1 SNHLY and CDR2 FYNNEI come from the germline V gene. V dropped 4 bases and J dropped 4; count of bases not matched to a gene: 1. The CDR3 runs 13 residues. This chain's CDR3 is CASSGDSGNTIYF. Written as DNA, the CDR3 is TGTGCCAGCAGTGGGGACAGCGGAAACACCATATATTTT.

The chain employs TRBV7-9 and TRBJ2-7; 8 positions match TRBD1. The V gene end was trimmed by 5 bases and the J gene end by 2 bases; junction bases not matched to a gene: 8. The CDR3 is 15 residues long. Looked up from germline, CDR1 is SEHNR and CDR2 is FQNEAQ (reference sequence). The CDR3, as DNA: TGTGCCAGCAGCCAACAAGAGACAGGGGCCTACGAGCAGTACTTC. Its translation is CASSQQETGAYEQYF.